Sequencing of this T cell receptor beta chain was carried out in a study of cytomegalovirus exposure and HLA in healthy donors. CDR1 and CDR2 from the germline V gene are SGHDT and YYEEEE. This CDR3 contains 15 residues. With 4 bases clipped from V and 4 bases from J, the junction kept 6 bases outside the gene matches. The PCR contained 60 Vbeta and 13 Jbeta primers. TCRdb keeps only in-frame clones here, not all; method: immunoSEQ multiplex PCR. This repertoire comprises 30,000 to 35,000 clones; its ten largest clones make up under 2%. Sequencing was carried out using PBMCs. V and J are TRBV5-6 and TRBJ2-1; 9 nucleotides line up with TRBD2. The origin of this receptor is a woman in her thirties or forties in good health and CMV-seropositive. The CDR3 DNA reads TGTGCCAGCAGCCCGCGGGGGGGCAGGTACAATGAGCAGTTCTTC. Translated: CASSPRGGRYNEQFF.